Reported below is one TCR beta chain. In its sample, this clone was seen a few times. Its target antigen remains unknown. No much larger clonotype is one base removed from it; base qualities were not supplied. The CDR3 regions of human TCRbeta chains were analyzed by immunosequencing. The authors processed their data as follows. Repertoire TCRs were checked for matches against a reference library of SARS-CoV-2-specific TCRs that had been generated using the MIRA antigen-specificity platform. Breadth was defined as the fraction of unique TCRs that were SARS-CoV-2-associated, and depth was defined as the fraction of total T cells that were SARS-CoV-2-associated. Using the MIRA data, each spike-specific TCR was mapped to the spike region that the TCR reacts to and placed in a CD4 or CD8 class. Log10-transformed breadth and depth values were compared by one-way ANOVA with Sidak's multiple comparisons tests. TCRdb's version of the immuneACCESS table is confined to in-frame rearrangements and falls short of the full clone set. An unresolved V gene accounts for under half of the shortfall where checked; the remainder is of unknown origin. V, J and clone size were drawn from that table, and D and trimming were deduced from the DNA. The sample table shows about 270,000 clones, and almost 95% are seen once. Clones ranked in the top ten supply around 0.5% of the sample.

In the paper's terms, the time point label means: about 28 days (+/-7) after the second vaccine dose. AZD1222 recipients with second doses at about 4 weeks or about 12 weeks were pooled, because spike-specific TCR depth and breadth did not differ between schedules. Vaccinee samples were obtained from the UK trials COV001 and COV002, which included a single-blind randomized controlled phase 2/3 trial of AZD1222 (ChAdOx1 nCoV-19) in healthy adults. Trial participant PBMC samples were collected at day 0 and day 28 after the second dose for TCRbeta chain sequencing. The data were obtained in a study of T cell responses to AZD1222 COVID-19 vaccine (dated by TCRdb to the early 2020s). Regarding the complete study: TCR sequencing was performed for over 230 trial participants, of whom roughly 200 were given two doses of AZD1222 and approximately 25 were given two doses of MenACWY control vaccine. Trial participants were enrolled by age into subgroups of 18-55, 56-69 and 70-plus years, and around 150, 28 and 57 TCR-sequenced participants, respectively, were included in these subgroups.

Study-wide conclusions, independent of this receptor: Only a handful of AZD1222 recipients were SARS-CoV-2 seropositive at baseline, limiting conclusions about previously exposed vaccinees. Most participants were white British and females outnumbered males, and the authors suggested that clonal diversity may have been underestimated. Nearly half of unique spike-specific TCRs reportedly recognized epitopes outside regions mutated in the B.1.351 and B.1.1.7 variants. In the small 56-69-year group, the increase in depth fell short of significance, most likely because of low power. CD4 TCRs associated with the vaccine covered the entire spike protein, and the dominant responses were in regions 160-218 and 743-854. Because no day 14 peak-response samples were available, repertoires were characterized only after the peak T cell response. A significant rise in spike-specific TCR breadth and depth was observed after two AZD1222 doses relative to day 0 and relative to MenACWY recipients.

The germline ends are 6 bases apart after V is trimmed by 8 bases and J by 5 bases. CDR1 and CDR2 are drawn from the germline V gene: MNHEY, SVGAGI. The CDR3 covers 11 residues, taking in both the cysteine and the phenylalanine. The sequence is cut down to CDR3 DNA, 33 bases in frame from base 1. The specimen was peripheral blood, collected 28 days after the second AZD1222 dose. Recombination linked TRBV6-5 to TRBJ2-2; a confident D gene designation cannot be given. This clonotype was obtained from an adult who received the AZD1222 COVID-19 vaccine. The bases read TGTGCCAGCCGATCGACCGGGGAGCTGTTTTTT. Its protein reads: CASRSTGELFF.